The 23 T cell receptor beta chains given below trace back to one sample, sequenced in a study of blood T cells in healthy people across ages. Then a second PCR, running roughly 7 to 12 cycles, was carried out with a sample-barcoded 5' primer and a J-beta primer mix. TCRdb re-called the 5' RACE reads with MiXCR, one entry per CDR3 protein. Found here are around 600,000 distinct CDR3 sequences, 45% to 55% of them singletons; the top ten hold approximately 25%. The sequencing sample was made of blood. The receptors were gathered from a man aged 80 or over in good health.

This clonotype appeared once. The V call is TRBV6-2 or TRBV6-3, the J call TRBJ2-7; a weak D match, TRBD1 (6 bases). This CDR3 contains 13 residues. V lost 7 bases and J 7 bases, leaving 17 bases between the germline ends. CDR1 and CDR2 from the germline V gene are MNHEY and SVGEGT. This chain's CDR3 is CASKDRERTEQYF. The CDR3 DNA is TGTGCCAGCAAGGACAGAGAAAGAACGGAGCAGTACTTC.

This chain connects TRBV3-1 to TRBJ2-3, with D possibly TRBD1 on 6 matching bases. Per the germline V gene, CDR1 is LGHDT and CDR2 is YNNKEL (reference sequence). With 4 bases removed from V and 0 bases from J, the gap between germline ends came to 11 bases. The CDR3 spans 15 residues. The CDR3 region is CASSRVQGSTDTQYF. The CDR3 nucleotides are TGTGCCAGCAGCCGAGTACAGGGTAGCACAGATACGCAGTATTTT.

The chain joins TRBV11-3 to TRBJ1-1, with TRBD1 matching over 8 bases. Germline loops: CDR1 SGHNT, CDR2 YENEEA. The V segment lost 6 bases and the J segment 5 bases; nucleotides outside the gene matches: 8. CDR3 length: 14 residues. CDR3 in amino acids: CASSGQGEGTEAFF. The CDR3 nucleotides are TGTGCCAGCAGTGGACAGGGCGAGGGGACTGAAGCTTTCTTT.

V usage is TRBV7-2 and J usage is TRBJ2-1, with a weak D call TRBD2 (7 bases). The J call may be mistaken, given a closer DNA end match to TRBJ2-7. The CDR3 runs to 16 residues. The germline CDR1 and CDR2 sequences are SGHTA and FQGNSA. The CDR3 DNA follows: TGTGCCAGCAGCCCTTCGAGGGGGGGCATCTACAATGAGCAGTACTTC. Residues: CASSPSRGGIYNEQYF.

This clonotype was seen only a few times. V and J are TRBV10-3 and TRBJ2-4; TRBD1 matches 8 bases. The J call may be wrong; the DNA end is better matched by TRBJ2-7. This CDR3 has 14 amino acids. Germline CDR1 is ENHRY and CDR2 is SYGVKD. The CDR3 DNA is TGTGCCATCAGTGAAACAGGGGGGCCCTACGAGCAGTACTTC. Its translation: CAISETGGPYEQYF.

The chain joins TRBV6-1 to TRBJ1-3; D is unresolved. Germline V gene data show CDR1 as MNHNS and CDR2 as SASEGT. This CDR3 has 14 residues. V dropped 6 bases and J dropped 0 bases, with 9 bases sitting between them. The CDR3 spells CASRAQNSGNTIYF. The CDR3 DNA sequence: TGTGCCAGCAGAGCGCAAAACTCTGGAAACACCATATATTTT.

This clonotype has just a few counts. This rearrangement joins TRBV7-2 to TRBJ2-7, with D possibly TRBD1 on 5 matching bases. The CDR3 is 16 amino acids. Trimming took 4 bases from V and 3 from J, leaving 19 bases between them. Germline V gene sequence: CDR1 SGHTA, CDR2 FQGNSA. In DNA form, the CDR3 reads TGTGCCAGCAGCTCCTGGGGCGTGGCGCTGGGCTACGAGCAGTACTTC. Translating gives CASSSWGVALGYEQYF.

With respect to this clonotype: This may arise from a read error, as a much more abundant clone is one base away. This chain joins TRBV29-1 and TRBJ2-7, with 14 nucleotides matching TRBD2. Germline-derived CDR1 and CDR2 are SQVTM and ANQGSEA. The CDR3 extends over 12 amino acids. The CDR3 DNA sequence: TGCACAGGGACTAGCGGGAGTGATGAGCAGTACTTC. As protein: CTGTSGSDEQYF.

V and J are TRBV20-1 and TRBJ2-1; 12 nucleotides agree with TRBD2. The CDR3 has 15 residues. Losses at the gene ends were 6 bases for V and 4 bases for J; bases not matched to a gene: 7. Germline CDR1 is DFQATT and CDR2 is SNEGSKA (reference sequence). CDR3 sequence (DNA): TGCAGTGCAGGACTAGCGGGGACCCAATACAATGAGCAGTTCTTC. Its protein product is CSAGLAGTQYNEQFF.

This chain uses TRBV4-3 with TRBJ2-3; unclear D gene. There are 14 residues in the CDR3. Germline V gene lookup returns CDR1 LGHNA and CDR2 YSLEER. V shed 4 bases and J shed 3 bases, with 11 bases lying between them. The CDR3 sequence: CASSLGSTTDTQYF. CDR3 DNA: TGCGCCAGCAGCCTCGGTTCGACTACAGATACGCAGTATTTT.

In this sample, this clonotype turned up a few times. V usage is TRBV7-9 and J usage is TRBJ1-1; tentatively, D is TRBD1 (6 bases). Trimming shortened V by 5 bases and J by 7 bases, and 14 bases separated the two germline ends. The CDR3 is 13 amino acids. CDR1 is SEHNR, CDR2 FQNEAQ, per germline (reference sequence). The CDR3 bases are TGTGCCAGCAGCACCGACAGGCTTGGTGAAGCTTTCTTT. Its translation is CASSTDRLGEAFF.

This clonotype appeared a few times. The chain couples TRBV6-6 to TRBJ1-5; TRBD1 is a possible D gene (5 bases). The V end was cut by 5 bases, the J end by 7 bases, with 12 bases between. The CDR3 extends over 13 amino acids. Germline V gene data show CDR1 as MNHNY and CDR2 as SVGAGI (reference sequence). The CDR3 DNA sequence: TGTGCCAGCAGTCCAGGGATGGGCCAGCCCCAGCATTTT. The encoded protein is CASSPGMGQPQHF.

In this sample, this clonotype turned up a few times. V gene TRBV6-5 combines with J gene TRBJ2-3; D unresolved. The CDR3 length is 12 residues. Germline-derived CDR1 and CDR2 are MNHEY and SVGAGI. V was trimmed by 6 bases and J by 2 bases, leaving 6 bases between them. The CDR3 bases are TGTGCCAGCAGATCTACCACAGATACGCAGTATTTT. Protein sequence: CASRSTTDTQYF.

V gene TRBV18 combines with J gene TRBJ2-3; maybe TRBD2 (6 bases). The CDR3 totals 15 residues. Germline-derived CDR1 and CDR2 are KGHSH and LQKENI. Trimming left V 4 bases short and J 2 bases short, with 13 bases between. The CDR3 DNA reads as TGTGCCAGCTCACGGATGCTGGGACTCACAGATACGCAGTATTTT. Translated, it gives CASSRMLGLTDTQYF.

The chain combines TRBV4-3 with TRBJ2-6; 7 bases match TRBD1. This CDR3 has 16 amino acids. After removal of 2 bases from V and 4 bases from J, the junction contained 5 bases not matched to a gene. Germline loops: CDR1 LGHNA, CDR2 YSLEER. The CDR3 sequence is CASSQTGVSGANVLTF. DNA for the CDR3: TGCGCCAGCAGCCAAACAGGGGTATCCGGGGCCAACGTCCTGACTTTC.

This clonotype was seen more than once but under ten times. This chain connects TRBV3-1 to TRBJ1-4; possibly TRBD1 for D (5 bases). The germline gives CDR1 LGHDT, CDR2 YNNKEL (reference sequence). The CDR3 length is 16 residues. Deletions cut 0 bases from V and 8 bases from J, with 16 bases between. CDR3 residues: CASSQDLGGVEEKLFF. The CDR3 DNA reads TGTGCCAGCAGCCAAGATCTCGGGGGAGTGGAGGAAAAACTGTTTTTT.

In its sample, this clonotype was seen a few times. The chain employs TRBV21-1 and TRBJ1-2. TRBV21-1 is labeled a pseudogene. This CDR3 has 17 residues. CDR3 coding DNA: TGTGCCAGCAGCAAAGAACGAGGCCACAGCCGGTTTCATGGCTACACCTTC. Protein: CASSKERGHSRFHGYTF.

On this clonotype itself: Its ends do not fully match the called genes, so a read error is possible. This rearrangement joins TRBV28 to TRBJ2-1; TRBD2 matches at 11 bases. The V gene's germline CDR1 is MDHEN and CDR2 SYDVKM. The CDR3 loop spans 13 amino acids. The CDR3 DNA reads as TGTGCCAGCATTTTAGCGGGAGGGGAGACCCAGTTCTTC. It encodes CASILAGGETQFF.

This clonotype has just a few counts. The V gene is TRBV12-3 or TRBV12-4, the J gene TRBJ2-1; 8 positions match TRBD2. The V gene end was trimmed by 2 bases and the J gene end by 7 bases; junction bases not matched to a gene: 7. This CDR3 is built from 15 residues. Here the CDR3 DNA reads TGTGCCAGCAGTTTAAATAGCGGGGTACAGAATGAGCAGTTCTTC. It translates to CASSLNSGVQNEQFF.

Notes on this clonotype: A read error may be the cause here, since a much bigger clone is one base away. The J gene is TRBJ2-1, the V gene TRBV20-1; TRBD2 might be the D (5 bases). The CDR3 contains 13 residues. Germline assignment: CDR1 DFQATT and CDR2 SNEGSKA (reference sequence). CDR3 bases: TGCGGTGCTAGAAGCGAGGGATACAATGAGCAGTTCTTC. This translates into CGARSEGYNEQFF.

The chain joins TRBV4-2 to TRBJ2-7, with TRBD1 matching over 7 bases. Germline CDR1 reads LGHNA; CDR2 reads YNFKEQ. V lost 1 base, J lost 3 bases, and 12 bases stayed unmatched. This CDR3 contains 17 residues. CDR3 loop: CASSQARWDREVYEQYF. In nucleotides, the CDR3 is TGTGCCAGCAGCCAAGCACGATGGGACAGAGAAGTCTACGAGCAGTACTTC.

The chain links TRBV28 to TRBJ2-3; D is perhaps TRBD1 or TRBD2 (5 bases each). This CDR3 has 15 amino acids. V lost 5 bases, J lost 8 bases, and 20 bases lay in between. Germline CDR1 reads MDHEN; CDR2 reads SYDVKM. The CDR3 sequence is CASSLRDARSGTQYF. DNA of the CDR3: TGTGCCAGCAGTCTCCGGGACGCCCGTTCGGGTACGCAGTATTTT. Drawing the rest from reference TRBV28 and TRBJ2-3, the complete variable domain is DVKVTQSSRYLVKRTGEKVFLECVQDMDHENMFWYRQDPGLGLRLIYFSYDVKMKEKGDIPEGYSVSREKKERFSLILESASTNQTSMYLCASSLRDARSGTQYFGPGTRLTVL.

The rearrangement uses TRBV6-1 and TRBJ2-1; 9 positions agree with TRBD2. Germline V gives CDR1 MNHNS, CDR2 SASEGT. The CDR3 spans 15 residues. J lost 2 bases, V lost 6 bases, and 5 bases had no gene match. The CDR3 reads CASSPSGTPYNEQFF. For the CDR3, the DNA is TGTGCCAGCAGCCCTAGCGGGACACCCTACAATGAGCAGTTCTTC.